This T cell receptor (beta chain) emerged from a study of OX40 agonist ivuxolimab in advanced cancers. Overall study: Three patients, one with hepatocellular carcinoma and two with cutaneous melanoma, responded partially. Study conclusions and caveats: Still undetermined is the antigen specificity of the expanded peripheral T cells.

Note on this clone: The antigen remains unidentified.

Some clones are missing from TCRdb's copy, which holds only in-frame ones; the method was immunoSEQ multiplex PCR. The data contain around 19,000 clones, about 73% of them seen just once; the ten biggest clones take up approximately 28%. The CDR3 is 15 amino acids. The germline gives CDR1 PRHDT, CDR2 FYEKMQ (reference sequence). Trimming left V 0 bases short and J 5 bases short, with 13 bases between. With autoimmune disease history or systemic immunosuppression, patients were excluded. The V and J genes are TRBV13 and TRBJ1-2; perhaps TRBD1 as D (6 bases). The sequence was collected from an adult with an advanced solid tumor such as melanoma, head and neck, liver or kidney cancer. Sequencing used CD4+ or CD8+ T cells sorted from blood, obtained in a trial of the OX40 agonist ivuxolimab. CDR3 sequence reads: CASSLGRGDTYGYTF. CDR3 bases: TGTGCCAGCAGCTTAGGGCGAGGGGACACATATGGCTACACCTTC. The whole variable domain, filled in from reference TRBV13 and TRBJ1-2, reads AAGVIQSPRHLIKEKRETATLKCYPIPRHDTVYWYQQGPGQDPQFLISFYEKMQSDKGSIPDRFSAQQFSDYHSELNMSSLELGDSALYFCASSLGRGDTYGYTFGSGTRLTVV.